The rows below give T cell receptor beta chains drawn from one sample of a study of shared clonotypes between healthy human individuals. TCRdb keeps only in-frame clones here, not all; method: immunoSEQ multiplex PCR. Of some 2,000,000 clones in the sample, approximately 94% are singletons; the top ten hold 1.1%. Sequencing used naive CD8+ T cells sorted from blood. The origin of the receptors is a man between 18 and 35 years old in good health. The CDR3 runs from the conserved cysteine through the conserved F or W. D genes are given only for firm matches. Clone size is stated in some rows and not others, as once, few, many or a class when expanded.

TRBJ2-1 | - | - | TRBV5-1 | CASSLPGGIGDNEQFF | TGCGCCAGCAGCCTCCCCGGGGGCATTGGGGACAATGAGCAGTTCTTC
TRBJ2-7 | - | - | TRBV27 | CATRAGSREQYF | TGTGCCACAAGGGCCGGGTCGCGCGAGCAGTACTTC
TRBJ2-5 | - | - | TRBV6-5 | CASSQGYGETQYF | TGTGCCAGCAGCCAGGGGTACGGGGAGACCCAGTACTTC
TRBJ2-7 | - | - | TRBV5-4 | CASSSIQGPTYEQYF | TGTGCCAGCAGTTCAATTCAGGGGCCCACCTACGAGCAGTACTTC
TRBJ1-1 | - | TRBD1 | TRBV6-5 | CASSRTGGVSTEAFF | TGTGCCAGCAGTCGGACAGGGGGAGTCAGCACTGAAGCTTTCTTT
TRBJ2-2 | - | - | TRBV29-1 | CSVVGATGELFF | TGCAGCGTTGTCGGCGCAACCGGGGAGCTGTTTTTT
TRBJ1-6 | - | TRBD1 | TRBV27 | CASSAGTGGESPLHF | TGTGCCAGCAGTGCCGGGACAGGGGGCGAGTCACCCCTCCACTTT
TRBJ2-1 | - | - | TRBV6-5 | CATLLVSYNEQFF | TGTGCCACCCTGCTCGTTTCCTACAATGAGCAGTTCTTC
TRBJ2-2 | - | TRBD2 | TRBV13 | CASESREGPPGELFF | TGTGCCAGCGAGTCGAGGGAGGGCCCCCCCGGGGAGCTGTTTTTT
TRBJ2-2 | once | - | TRBV14 | CASSHPQRTNTGELFF | TGTGCCAGCAGCCACCCCCAGCGGACGAACACCGGGGAGCTGTTTTTT
TRBJ2-7 | - | - | TRBV6-5 | CASSYSIPGGEYEQYF | TGTGCCAGCAGTTACTCGATTCCAGGGGGGGAATACGAGCAGTACTTC
TRBJ2-5 | - | TRBD2 | TRBV9 | CASSLAGIETQYF | TGTGCCAGCAGCTTAGCGGGAATAGAGACCCAGTACTTC
TRBJ2-7 | - | - | TRBV28 | CASRRDTPDEQYF | TGTGCCAGCAGGAGGGACACACCTGACGAGCAGTACTTC
TRBJ1-1 | - | TRBD1 | TRBV19 | CASTSLETGNTEAFF | TGTGCCAGTACCTCCCTCGAGACAGGGAATACTGAAGCTTTCTTT
TRBJ1-1 | - | - | TRBV4-3 | CASSQGTGMNTEAFF | TGCGCCAGCAGCCAAGGAACAGGGATGAACACTGAAGCTTTCTTT
TRBJ2-2 | - | - | TRBV5-6 | CASSFAWGTGELFF | TGTGCCAGCAGCTTTGCATGGGGGACCGGGGAGCTGTTTTTT